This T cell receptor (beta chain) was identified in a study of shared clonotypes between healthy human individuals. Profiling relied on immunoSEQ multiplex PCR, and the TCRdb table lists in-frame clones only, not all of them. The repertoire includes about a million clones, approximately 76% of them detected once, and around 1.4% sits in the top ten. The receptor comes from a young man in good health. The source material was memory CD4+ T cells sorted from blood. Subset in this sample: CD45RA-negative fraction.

The CDR3 DNA is TGTGCCATTGGGGACAGAACGAACACCGGGGAGCTGTTTTTT. Translation gives CAIGDRTNTGELFF. The chain couples TRBV19 to TRBJ2-2; 7 bases fit TRBD1. Germline V gene lookup returns CDR1 LNHDA and CDR2 SQIVND (reference sequence). This CDR3 is 14 amino acids long. V shed 10 bases, J shed 0 bases, and the junction held 5 bases outside the gene matches.